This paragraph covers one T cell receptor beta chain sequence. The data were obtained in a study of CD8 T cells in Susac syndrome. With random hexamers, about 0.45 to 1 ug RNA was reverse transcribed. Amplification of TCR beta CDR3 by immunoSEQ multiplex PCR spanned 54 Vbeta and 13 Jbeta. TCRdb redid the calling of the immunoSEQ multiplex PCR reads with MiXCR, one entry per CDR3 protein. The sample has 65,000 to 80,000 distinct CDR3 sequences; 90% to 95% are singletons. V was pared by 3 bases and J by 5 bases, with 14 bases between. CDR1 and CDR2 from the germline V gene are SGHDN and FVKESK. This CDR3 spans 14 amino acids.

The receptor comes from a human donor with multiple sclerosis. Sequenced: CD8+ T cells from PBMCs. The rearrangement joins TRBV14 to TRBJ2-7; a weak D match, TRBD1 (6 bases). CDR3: CASSHETGLNEQYF. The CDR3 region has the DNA TGTGCCAGCAGCCACGAAACAGGGCTCAACGAGCAGTACTTC.